Listed here is a single T cell receptor beta chain. The antigen remains unidentified. The TCR beta libraries were generated through quantitative 5'-RACE incorporating molecular barcodes. Via MiXCR, TCRdb re-called the 5' RACE reads, giving one row per CDR3 protein. The sample has fewer than 550,000 distinct CDR3 sequences, approximately 5% seen once; the top ten hold approximately 3.5%. The sample comes from a study of CD8 T cells in ankylosing spondylitis. Study-wide findings and caveats: Characteristic of ankylosing spondylitis blood, it appeared, was a TCR beta motif comprising about 8 highly homologous variants. Disease-linked clones proved CD8+ and comparatively uncommon in peripheral blood. Previous work reported some of these motif variants in the synovial fluid and blood of reactive arthritis. The authors reported significant enrichment of disease-linked clones in matched ankylosing spondylitis synovial fluid.

Trimming stripped 3 bases from V and 2 bases from J, with 11 bases between. The CDR3 is 13 amino acids. Per the germline V gene, CDR1 is SQVTM and CDR2 is ANQGSEA. The genes are TRBV29-1 and TRBJ2-7; the D is unclear. Input material: blood, either unsorted or a sorted T cell fraction (not recorded which). This clonotype was sampled from a male donor with ankylosing spondylitis. The CDR3 DNA sequence: TGCAGCGTTGATGGTGTGGGCGCCTACGAGCAGTACTTC. Translating gives CSVDGVGAYEQYF.